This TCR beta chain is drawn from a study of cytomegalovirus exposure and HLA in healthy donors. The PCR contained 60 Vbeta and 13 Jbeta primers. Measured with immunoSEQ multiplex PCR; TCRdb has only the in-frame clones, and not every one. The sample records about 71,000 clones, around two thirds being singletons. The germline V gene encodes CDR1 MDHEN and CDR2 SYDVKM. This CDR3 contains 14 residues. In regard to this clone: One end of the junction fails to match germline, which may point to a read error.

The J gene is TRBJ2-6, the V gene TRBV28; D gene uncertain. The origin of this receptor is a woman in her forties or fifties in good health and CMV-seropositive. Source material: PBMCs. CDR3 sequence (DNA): TGTGCCAGCAGTACTAACTCTGAGGCCAACGTCCTGACTTTC. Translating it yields CASSTNSEANVLTF. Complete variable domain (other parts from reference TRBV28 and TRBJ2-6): DVKVTQSSRYLVKRTGEKVFLECVQDMDHENMFWYRQDPGLGLRLIYFSYDVKMKEKGDIPEGYSVSREKKERFSLILESASTNQTSMYLCASSTNSEANVLTFGAGSRLTVL.